The T cell receptor (beta chain) under discussion was sequenced for a study of post-analysis software for immune sequencing data. Regarding the study as a whole: By F measure, strong co-clustering occurred among samples prepared in the same batch. For normalized Chao1 diversity, multiple sclerosis patients scored significantly lower than controls did. Controls showed lower frequencies than patients for 4 or 5 TRBV segments, and TRBV5-6, TRBV5-1 and TRBV20-1 were among these.

A word on this clonotype: Its antigen is undetermined.

V gave up 5 bases and J gave up 2 bases, with 13 bases separating them. In germline, CDR1 is DFQATT, CDR2 SNEGSKA (reference sequence). The CDR3 covers 13 residues. Unique molecular identifiers featured in each of the TCR beta cDNA libraries. The yield from around 1 to 10 million T cells was 500,000 or so cDNA molecules in total. TCRdb redid the calling of the PCR reads with MiXCR, one entry per CDR3 protein. The sample has hundreds of thousands of distinct CDR3 sequences; roughly two fifths are singletons. The chain links TRBV20-1 to TRBJ2-7, with D possibly being TRBD1 or TRBD2 (6 bases each). The TCR originated in a girl aged 10-17 years with multiple sclerosis. The sample was blood. In nucleotides, the CDR3 is TGCAGTGCTTACGGGGGCCCTCCCTACGAGCAGTACTTC. It yields the protein CSAYGGPPYEQYF.